The next 26 T cell receptor beta chains were all read from a single sample in a study of cytomegalovirus exposure and HLA in healthy donors. The PCR contained 60 Vbeta and 13 Jbeta primers. The protocol was immunoSEQ multiplex PCR, while the TCRdb copy is restricted to in-frame clones and leaves out a portion. The sample records about 170,000 clones, 77% being singletons. Specimen: PBMCs. The receptors were gathered from a woman in her 30s in good health and CMV-seropositive.

This chain connects TRBV12-5 to TRBJ1-2; a weak D match, TRBD1 (5 bases). The CDR3 covers 15 residues. The ends were cut back, 2 bases at V and 3 bases at J, with 13 bases in the middle. In germline, CDR1 is LGHNT, CDR2 FRNRAP. This CDR3 is CASGLLPGLDYGYTF. DNA of the CDR3: TGTGCTAGTGGTTTGCTCCCAGGGCTCGACTATGGCTACACCTTC.

This clone was seen once. The CDR3 DNA sequence: TGTGCCAGCAGTTTATTGATGGGACAGGGGACCGCGGATGAAAAACTGTTTTTT. Its protein product is CASSLLMGQGTADEKLFF. The chain carries TRBV28 and TRBJ1-4; 10 bases agree with TRBD1. The CDR3 length is 18 residues. Per the germline V gene, CDR1 is MDHEN and CDR2 is SYDVKM. The V segment lost 1 base and the J segment 6 bases; nucleotides outside the gene matches: 11.

The rearrangement joins TRBV10-3 to TRBJ2-7; TRBD1 aligns across 8 bases. The CDR3 is made up of 14 amino acids. J lost 5 bases, V lost 5 bases, and 8 bases had no gene match. CDR1 and CDR2 from the germline V gene are ENHRY and SYGVKD. The CDR3 protein is CAISQTGAIDEQYF. CDR3 nucleotides: TGTGCCATCAGTCAGACAGGGGCTATTGACGAGCAGTACTTC.

This chain connects TRBV30 to TRBJ2-5, with TRBD2 matching over 9 bases. This CDR3 is 14 amino acids long. The J segment lost 5 bases and the V segment lost 4 bases, leaving 8 bases of the junction unmatched. Germline assignment: CDR1 GTSNPN and CDR2 SVGIG (reference sequence). CDR3 protein: CAWNRGSGSETQYF. CDR3 bases: TGTGCCTGGAACCGCGGTAGCGGGAGTGAGACCCAGTACTTC. The full variable domain, with the rest looked up from reference TRBV30 and TRBJ2-5, is SQTIHQWPATLVQPVGSPLSLECTVEGTSNPNLYWYRQAAGRGLQLLFYSVGIGQISSEVPQNLSASRPQDRQFILSSKKLLLSDSGFYLCAWNRGSGSETQYFGPGTRLLVL.

A few counts support this clone. This sequence joins TRBV25-1 and TRBJ2-1, with 12 bases identical to TRBD2. The V and J ends lost 3 bases and 3 bases, in that order; junction bases with no gene match: 3. CDR1 and CDR2 (germline): MGHDK, SYGVNS. CDR3 length equals 16 residues. The CDR3 region has the DNA TGTGCCAGCAGTGATTTGACTAGCGGGAGCTACAATGAGCAGTTCTTC. It yields the protein CASSDLTSGSYNEQFF.

The chain joins TRBV11-3 to TRBJ2-7; the match to TRBD2 covers 8 bases. Germline CDR1 is SGHNT and CDR2 is YENEEA. V lost 2 bases, J lost 2 bases, and 5 bases stayed unmatched. This CDR3 region has 15 residues. DNA for the CDR3: TGTGCCAGCAGCTTAAGAGAGCGGGGGACCTACGAGCAGTACTTC. It yields the protein CASSLRERGTYEQYF.

The count of this clone is one. The chain has TRBV27 and TRBJ2-1, with TRBD1 as a possible D gene (6 bases). Germline CDR1 reads MNHEY; CDR2 reads SMNVEV (reference sequence). V shed 5 bases and J shed 9 bases, with 26 bases lying between them. The CDR3 runs 17 residues. The CDR3 here is CASSRRAGRGGYGEQFF. The CDR3 DNA is TGTGCCAGCAGTCGTCGGGCAGGCAGGGGTGGGTATGGTGAGCAGTTCTTC.

This chain joins TRBV4-1 and TRBJ2-7; tentatively, D is TRBD2 (6 bases). This CDR3 has 14 amino acids. Trimming shortened V by 0 bases and J by 7 bases, and 13 bases separated the two germline ends. Germline CDR1 MGHRA, CDR2 YSYEKL. CDR3 DNA: TGCGCCAGCAGCCAAGAACGAGCGGGCTGGGAGCAGTACTTC. Its protein product is CASSQERAGWEQYF.

The rearrangement uses TRBV10-3 and TRBJ1-3; D gene unclear. The CDR3 length is 16 residues. The V end lost 7 bases, the J end lost 0 bases, and 16 bases lay between the germline ends. CDR1 is ENHRY, CDR2 SYGVKD, per germline. The CDR3 loop is CAITLEPPSSGNTIYF. CDR3 nucleotide sequence: TGTGCCATCACCCTCGAGCCCCCCTCCTCTGGAAACACCATATATTTT.

As for this clone: One end of the junction varies from germline; a read error may be responsible. The rearrangement links TRBV28 to TRBJ2-4, with 13 bases aligning to TRBD2. CDR1 and CDR2 from the germline V gene are MDHEN and SYDVKM. There are 13 residues in the CDR3. The CDR3 region is CASSLGLAGVPHF. CDR3 nucleotides: TGTGCCAGCAGTTTAGGACTAGCGGGAGTTCCCCACTTC.

The rearrangement joins TRBV29-1 to TRBJ2-1; D possibly corresponds to TRBD2 (6 bases). Trimming shortened V by 6 bases and J by 3 bases, and 12 bases separated the two germline ends. The CDR3 contains 13 residues. Germline V gives CDR1 SQVTM, CDR2 ANQGSEA. CDR3 in amino acids: CSVFPGDYNEQFF. The DNA for the CDR3 is TGCAGCGTCTTTCCGGGAGACTACAATGAGCAGTTCTTC.

This chain connects TRBV11-3 to TRBJ2-7; D gene ambiguous. Per germline, CDR1 SGHNT and CDR2 YENEEA. This CDR3 is 15 amino acids long. V dropped 0 bases and J dropped 0 bases, with 9 bases sitting between them. CDR3 in amino acids: CASSLDFGISYEQYF. In nucleotides, the CDR3 is TGTGCCAGCAGCTTAGACTTTGGCATCTCCTACGAGCAGTACTTC.

The chain has TRBV19 and TRBJ1-2; possible D gene TRBD1, 5 bases. CDR3 length: 12 amino acids. V lost 5 bases, J lost 8 bases, and 12 bases lay in between. CDR1 is LNHDA and CDR2 is SQIVND in the germline V gene (reference sequence). This CDR3 reads CASSRQGLGYTF. In nucleotides, the CDR3 is TGTGCCAGTAGTCGTCAGGGATTAGGCTACACCTTC. Together with reference TRBV19 and TRBJ1-2, the CDR3 gives the full variable domain: DGGITQSPKYLFRKEGQNVTLSCEQNLNHDAMYWYRQDPGQGLRLIYYSQIVNDFQKGDIAEGYSVSREKKESFPLTVTSAQKNPTAFYLCASSRQGLGYTFGSGTRLTVV.

The J gene is TRBJ1-5, the V gene TRBV15; 7 nucleotides match TRBD1. Germline values: CDR1 LNHNV, CDR2 YYDKDF (reference sequence). The CDR3 has 15 residues. The ends lost 1 base at V and 2 bases at J; junction bases unmatched: 2. CDR3 bases: TGTGCCACCAGCAGAGTTGACAGGGGCAATCAGCCCCAGCATTTT. This encodes CATSRVDRGNQPQHF.

For the CDR3, the DNA is TGTGCCAGCAGCGACAGGGGAGAGACCCAGTACTTC. It translates to CASSDRGETQYF. The chain uses TRBV5-4 and TRBJ2-5; 8 bases are a match to TRBD1. Trimming cost V 4 bases and J 4 bases; bases outside gene matches: 0. Germline V gene sequence: CDR1 SGHNT, CDR2 YYREEE (reference sequence). CDR3 length equals 12 residues.

The chain joins TRBV2 to TRBJ2-5; perhaps TRBD2 as D (5 bases). The CDR3 spans 16 residues. Germline V CDR1 and CDR2: SNHLY, FYNNEI. V was trimmed by 6 bases and J by 4 bases, leaving 21 bases between them. The CDR3, as DNA: TGTGCCAGCAGCCGCCGCGGGTTTTCTAGCATAGAGACCCAGTACTTC. This sequence encodes CASSRRGFSSIETQYF. The full variable domain, with the rest looked up from reference TRBV2 and TRBJ2-5, is EPEVTQTPSHQVTQMGQEVILRCVPISNHLYFYWYRQILGQKVEFLVSFYNNEISEKSEIFDDQFSVERPDGSNFTLKIRSTKLEDSAMYFCASSRRGFSSIETQYFGPGTRLLVL.

V usage is TRBV19 and J usage is TRBJ2-7, with 11 bases identical to TRBD2. Germline V CDR1 and CDR2: LNHDA, SQIVND (reference sequence). The CDR3 totals 16 residues. The V gene end was trimmed by 2 bases and the J gene end by 2 bases; junction bases not matched to a gene: 5. The CDR3 is CASSIRTSGSTYEQYF. CDR3 DNA: TGTGCCAGTAGTATACGGACTAGCGGGTCAACCTACGAGCAGTACTTC.

This clone was seen a handful of times. V and J are TRBV9 and TRBJ2-7; no firm D call. This CDR3 is built from 14 residues. Germline-derived CDR1 and CDR2 are SGDLS and YYNGEE. Trimming removed 4 bases from V and 1 base from J, with 12 bases in between. The CDR3 DNA is TGTGCCAGCAGCCTCCTAGGAGATTCCTACGAGCAGTACTTC. Residues: CASSLLGDSYEQYF. Full variable domain (rest looked up from reference TRBV9 and TRBJ2-7): DSGVTQTPKHLITATGQRVTLRCSPRSGDLSVYWYQQSLDQGLQFLIQYYNGEERAKGNILERFSAQQFPDLHSELNLSSLELGDSALYFCASSLLGDSYEQYFGPGTRLTVT.

V is TRBV10-3 and J is TRBJ2-7; D is possibly TRBD1 (5 bases). Germline assignment: CDR1 ENHRY and CDR2 SYGVKD. The ends were cut back, 1 base at V and 4 bases at J, with 8 bases in the middle. The length of the CDR3 is 13 residues. DNA of the CDR3: TGTGCCATCAGTGAGTTAAGGGGATACGAGCAGTACTTC. Protein sequence: CAISELRGYEQYF.

The CDR3, as DNA: TGCGCCAGCAGCTTGGCTGAAGGGGTCGGCGCTTTCTTT. Translation gives CASSLAEGVGAFF. The genes are TRBV5-1 and TRBJ1-1; D is perhaps TRBD1 (5 bases). This CDR3 region has 13 residues. V lost 0 bases, J lost 11 bases, and 14 bases lay in between. The germline V gene has CDR1 SGHRS and CDR2 YFSETQ.

The chain has TRBV30 and TRBJ2-7; TRBD1 is a possible D gene (5 bases). The V gene lost 0 bases and the J gene lost 5 bases, with 17 bases spanning the gap. Germline V gene lookup returns CDR1 GTSNPN and CDR2 SVGIG (reference sequence). The CDR3 spans 15 residues. The CDR3 is CAWSVHKGIVDEQYF. In nucleotides, the CDR3 is TGTGCCTGGAGTGTACATAAGGGGATAGTCGACGAGCAGTACTTC.

The V and J genes are TRBV20-1 and TRBJ2-1; no reliable D call. This CDR3 comprises 11 residues. In germline, CDR1 is DFQATT, CDR2 SNEGSKA (reference sequence). V was cut by 7 bases and J by 2 bases, with 6 bases left in between. The CDR3 region is CSVTTYNEQFF. The CDR3 DNA sequence: TGCAGTGTCACAACCTACAATGAGCAGTTCTTC.

The rearrangement joins TRBV6-4 to TRBJ2-6, with a weak D call TRBD1 (6 bases). Germline CDR1 MRHNA, CDR2 SNTAGT. This CDR3 has 16 amino acids. The germline V and J ends were trimmed by 5 bases and 0 bases, with 11 bases remaining between them. Written as DNA, the CDR3 is TGTGCCAGCAGTCCGGGACAACCCTCTGGGGCCAACGTCCTGACTTTC. Translating it yields CASSPGQPSGANVLTF.

For this clone: Different DNA sequences within this sample yield the same CDR3. The chain combines TRBV6-1 with TRBJ1-2; unclear D gene. This CDR3 comprises 11 residues. V shed 9 bases and J shed 4 bases, with 9 bases lying between them. Germline CDR1 MNHNS, CDR2 SASEGT. The CDR3 sequence: CASSPSYGYTF. The CDR3 coding sequence is TGTGCCAGTAGTCCTAGCTATGGCTACACCTTC.

This clone has more than one count but fewer than ten. The genes are TRBV25-1 and TRBJ2-3; TRBD1 is a possible D gene (6 bases). The germline V gene encodes CDR1 MGHDK and CDR2 SYGVNS. Trimming took 11 bases from V and 2 from J, leaving 17 bases between them. This CDR3 has 14 residues. CDR3 sequence (DNA): TGTGCCGGGGACACGGGCAGACTCACAGATACGCAGTATTTT. Translation gives CAGDTGRLTDTQYF.

Note on this clone: The same CDR3 is also encoded by other DNA sequences in this sample. This chain uses TRBV27 with TRBJ1-4; unclear D gene. Germline CDR1 reads MNHEY; CDR2 reads SMNVEV (reference sequence). Trimming shortened V by 2 bases and J by 8 bases, and 9 bases separated the two germline ends. CDR3 length: 13 residues. The CDR3 sequence is CASSLREGEKLFF. The CDR3 coding sequence is TGTGCCAGCAGTTTACGGGAAGGAGAAAAACTGTTTTTT.